Sequencing of this T cell receptor (beta chain) was carried out in a study of beta chain features in type 1 diabetes. Study findings and constraints: Whatever favoring of shorter templates PCR might show would apply equally to patients and controls. All four CD4+ subsets from Type 1 diabetes patients carried moderately but significantly shorter TCRB CDR3s.

Only a few counts were recorded for this clone. Its antigen is currently unknown. Other DNA sequences in this sample translate to the same CDR3. Expressed TCRB transcripts were sequenced after all isolated RNA was converted to cDNA. Sequenced by immunoSEQ multiplex PCR; TCRdb stores in-frame clones only, minus some. The sample has about 370,000 clones, over 8.5% seen once; the top ten hold roughly 0.6%. The receptor was derived from a young man with type 1 diabetes. Sequenced input: central memory CD4+ T cells from blood.

In DNA form, the CDR3 reads TGCGCCAGCAGCTTGCAAGACTCCCAAGAGACCCAGTACTTC. Amino acids: CASSLQDSQETQYF. The V call is TRBV5-1, the J call TRBJ2-5; D uncertain. The CDR3 is made up of 14 amino acids. Trimming shortened V by 1 base and J by 1 base, and 8 bases separated the two germline ends. Germline V gene data show CDR1 as SGHRS and CDR2 as YFSETQ.